This TCR beta chain came from a study of shared clonotypes between healthy human individuals. Division of CD4+ cells produced a CD45RA+ naive subset and a CD45RA-negative memory subset. Template for every sorted-subset replicate PCR totaled about 200 ng DNA, some 30,000 T cell genomes. TCRdb's copy holds only in-frame clones and misses some; the assay was immunoSEQ multiplex PCR. The sample carries millions of clones, approximately 92% recorded once. Germline V gene lookup returns CDR1 MNHNY and CDR2 SVGAGI (reference sequence). The CDR3 length is 15 residues. Trimming removed 0 bases at V and 4 bases at J, with 12 bases between.

The clonotype originates from a man aged 18 to 29 in good health. Sequencing input: naive CD4+ T cells sorted from blood. Described subset: CD45RA+ positively selected. This chain uses TRBV6-6 with TRBJ1-2; D unclear. The CDR3 is CASSYSSVRVYGYTF. Here the CDR3 DNA reads TGTGCCAGCAGTTACTCTTCCGTGAGGGTCTATGGCTACACCTTC.